One and the same sample provided the 15 T cell receptor beta chains below, sequenced in a study of shared clonotypes between healthy human individuals. Sequenced by immunoSEQ multiplex PCR; TCRdb stores in-frame clones only, minus some. The table shows some 1,900,000 clones, with approximately 94% occurring only once. CD45RO negativity and positive selection for CCR7 defined naive CD8 cells, a population that excluded terminally differentiated effector memory CD45RA+ cells. The material sequenced was naive CD8+ T cells sorted from blood. The origin of the receptors is a man aged 18-30 years in good health.

The chain uses TRBV19 and TRBJ2-2; D is uncertain. CDR3 size: 13 residues. Trimming pared 4 bases from V and 7 bases from J, leaving 10 bases between. Per germline, CDR1 LNHDA and CDR2 SQIVND (reference sequence). The CDR3 is CASSTTGGGELFF. The CDR3 DNA follows: TGTGCCAGTAGTACGACTGGTGGCGGGGAGCTGTTTTTT.

This chain joins TRBV7-9 and TRBJ2-2, with D perhaps given as TRBD1 or TRBD2 (5 bases each). V dropped 4 bases and J dropped 6 bases, with 18 bases sitting between them. This CDR3 comprises 16 residues. CDR1 and CDR2 from the germline V gene are SEHNR and FQNEAQ (reference sequence). This chain's CDR3 is CASSSYGDLNAGELFF. Here the CDR3 DNA reads TGTGCCAGCAGCTCTTATGGGGACCTAAACGCCGGGGAGCTGTTTTTT.

Notes on this clone: Other DNA sequences in the same sample also yield this CDR3. The chain links TRBV4-1 to TRBJ1-1; D unresolved. Germline CDR1 reads MGHRA; CDR2 reads YSYEKL. V lost 1 base to trimming and J lost 3 bases, with 3 bases between them. CDR3 size: 12 residues. The CDR3 here is CASSQAYTEAFF. In DNA, the CDR3 is TGCGCCAGCAGCCAAGCATACACTGAAGCTTTCTTT.

This chain links TRBV27 with TRBJ2-7; D is ambiguous. This CDR3 comprises 13 residues. V was shortened by 8 bases and J by 2 bases, with 13 bases between the two germline ends. The germline CDR1 and CDR2 sequences are MNHEY and SMNVEV (reference sequence). The CDR3 DNA reads TGTGCCAGCGCGAAGGTGCCACCCTACGAGCAGTACTTC. This translates into CASAKVPPYEQYF.

This clone has only one observation. The rearrangement uses TRBV30 and TRBJ2-3; possibly TRBD2 for D (5 bases). Germline CDR1 and CDR2: GTSNPN and SVGIG (reference sequence). Trimming left V 4 bases short and J 0 bases short, with 26 bases between. CDR3 length equals 19 residues. The CDR3 region is CAWTPFFLESPGSTDTQYF. The CDR3 DNA is TGTGCCTGGACCCCTTTCTTCCTAGAATCGCCGGGAAGCACAGATACGCAGTATTTT.

The chain recombines TRBV19 with TRBJ2-7; D is ambiguous. The V gene's germline CDR1 is LNHDA and CDR2 SQIVND (reference sequence). Trimming removed 3 bases from V and 4 bases from J, with 16 bases in between. The CDR3 consists of 15 residues. CDR3 DNA: TGTGCCAGTAGTATTTTTTTGGCCAATGGGTACGAGCAGTACTTC. It translates to CASSIFLANGYEQYF.

About this clone itself: The same CDR3 can be traced to other DNA sequences in this sample. The V and J genes are TRBV5-5 and TRBJ2-2; either TRBD1 or TRBD2 may fit D (5 bases each). CDR1 and CDR2 from the germline V gene are SGHKS and YYEKEE (reference sequence). CDR3 length equals 13 residues. Deletions cut 1 base from V and 5 bases from J, with 6 bases between. The chain's CDR3 is CASSLWGTGELFF. The CDR3 DNA sequence: TGTGCCAGCAGCTTGTGGGGGACCGGGGAGCTGTTTTTT.

In this sample, this clone turned up once. The rearrangement uses TRBV13 and TRBJ2-1; no clear D. Trimming shortened V by 0 bases and J by 7 bases, and 19 bases separated the two germline ends. The germline gives CDR1 PRHDT, CDR2 FYEKMQ (reference sequence). The length of the CDR3 is 17 residues. CDR3 nucleotide sequence: TGTGCCAGCAGCTTAGGATCGTCGGATGGGCTTCGGAATGAGCAGTTCTTC. Translating it yields CASSLGSSDGLRNEQFF.

This chain joins TRBV6-1 and TRBJ2-2; tentatively, D is TRBD2 (5 bases). Trimming pared 7 bases from V and 3 bases from J, leaving 15 bases between. The CDR3 has 15 amino acids. Looked up from germline, CDR1 is MNHNS and CDR2 is SASEGT. The CDR3 is CASNQAGGYTGELFF. DNA of the CDR3: TGTGCCAGCAATCAGGCGGGCGGTTACACCGGGGAGCTGTTTTTT.

This clone was observed once. This chain connects TRBV2 to TRBJ1-1, with 8 bases lining up with TRBD1. Germline V gives CDR1 SNHLY, CDR2 FYNNEI. V shed 8 bases and J 3 bases; nucleotides not matched to a gene: 2. There are 12 residues in the CDR3. Written as DNA, the CDR3 is TGTGCCAGCCCGACAGGGGACACTGAAGCTTTCTTT. Translated, it gives CASPTGDTEAFF.

For the CDR3, the DNA is TGTGCCAGCAGTTACTTGTCCACCGGGGAGCTGTTTTTT. This gives the protein CASSYLSTGELFF. This sequence joins TRBV6-5 and TRBJ2-2; D is uncertain. V lost 1 base, J lost 4 bases, and 4 bases lay in between. The CDR3 sequence is 13 residues long. Germline V gene lookup returns CDR1 MNHEY and CDR2 SVGAGI.

This chain connects TRBV15 to TRBJ1-4; 7 nucleotides agree with TRBD1. Germline V gives CDR1 LNHNV, CDR2 YYDKDF (reference sequence). The V segment lost 5 bases and the J segment 8 bases; nucleotides outside the gene matches: 20. The CDR3 runs 18 residues. The CDR3 bases are TGTGCCACCAGCGAAGGACAGGCTCAAATTATGGAGGGAGAAAAACTGTTTTTT. As protein: CATSEGQAQIMEGEKLFF.

This clone was recorded once. The chain combines TRBV6-6 with TRBJ2-5, with 7 bases lining up with TRBD1. CDR3 length: 14 residues. Germline V lookup: CDR1 MNHNY, CDR2 SVGAGI (reference sequence). Trimming removed 6 bases from V and 5 bases from J; junction bases left unmatched: 9. The CDR3 reads CASSPTGYHETQYF. In nucleotides, the CDR3 is TGTGCCAGCAGCCCGACAGGGTATCACGAGACCCAGTACTTC.

The V and J genes are TRBV11-2 and TRBJ1-4; D perhaps matches TRBD1 (6 bases). CDR1 is SGHAT, CDR2 FQNNGV, per germline. Trimming pared 4 bases from V and 6 bases from J, leaving 15 bases between. The CDR3 has 15 residues. CDR3 residues: CASSSNRDTYEKLFF. The CDR3, as DNA: TGTGCCAGCAGCTCTAATCGGGACACTTATGAAAAACTGTTTTTT. The full variable domain, in which reference TRBV11-2 and TRBJ1-4 provide the parts outside the CDR3, is EAGVAQSPRYKIIEKRQSVAFWCNPISGHATLYWYQQILGQGPKLLIQFQNNGVVDDSQLPKDRFSAERLKGVDSTLKIQPAKLEDSAVYLCASSSNRDTYEKLFFGSGTQLSVL.

V is TRBV30 and J is TRBJ1-5; no clear D gene. Germline CDR1 is GTSNPN and CDR2 is SVGIG (reference sequence). Trimming shortened V by 2 bases and J by 4 bases, and 9 bases separated the two germline ends. The CDR3 runs 13 residues. CDR3 sequence reads: CAWSQMPNQPQHF. CDR3 DNA: TGTGCCTGGAGTCAAATGCCGAATCAGCCCCAGCATTTT.